The 6 T cell receptor beta chains below come from one sample, sequenced in a study of human T cells and chemical hapten exposure. TCRdb ran MiXCR on the RACE reads and lists one entry per CDR3 protein. This sample yields under 200,000 distinct CDR3 sequences, of which nearly 30% are seen a single time; roughly 3% belongs to the top ten. Described time point: pre-sensitization, week 0. Noted treatment: therapeutic diphenylcyclopropenone sensitization with weekly scalp DPC. Material: whole blood, obtained in connection with sensitization to the hapten diphenylcyclopropenone (DPC). The receptor set was obtained from a woman aged 30 to 39 with alopecia areata. Some clones in this sample may be carry-over from other donors' samples.

This clonotype was counted between two and nine times. The DNA of the CDR3 is TGTGCCAGCAGTTTTGCTTTGCGGGGGCGTTACGAGCAGTACTTC. Translation gives CASSFALRGRYEQYF. This sequence joins TRBV28 and TRBJ2-7, with D possibly matching TRBD2 (7 bases). This CDR3 is built from 15 residues. V was clipped by 3 bases and J by 4 bases, with 16 bases between them. Per the germline V gene, CDR1 is MDHEN and CDR2 is SYDVKM.

The rearrangement joins TRBV21-1 to TRBJ1-1; the table's D call, TRBD1, has no DNA check behind it. TRBV21-1 has pseudogene status. The CDR3 is made up of 18 amino acids. This CDR3 reads CASSSRGRTGGGGTEAFF. The CDR3 DNA sequence: TGTGCCAGCAGCAGTAGGGGGCGGACAGGGGGCGGAGGCACTGAAGCTTTCTTT.

This clonotype was detected only a few times. The chain couples TRBV28 to TRBJ1-2, with TRBD1 identical over 7 bases. The V and J ends lost 7 bases and 2 bases, in that order; junction bases with no gene match: 4. CDR3 length: 13 residues. CDR1 is MDHEN and CDR2 is SYDVKM in the germline V gene. The CDR3 DNA reads TGTGCCAGCACCATGACAGGGAACTATGGCTACACCTTC. Translating gives CASTMTGNYGYTF.

The sample holds a few counts of this clonotype. The genes are TRBV7-2 and TRBJ2-1; 10 bases are a match to TRBD2. Germline CDR1 is SGHTA and CDR2 is FQGNSA. Trimming at V came to 1 base and at J to 4 bases, leaving 7 bases not matched to a gene. This CDR3 has 17 amino acids. The CDR3 is CASSLEASGSSYNEQFF. The CDR3 DNA sequence: TGTGCCAGCAGCTTAGAGGCTAGCGGGAGTAGTTACAATGAGCAGTTCTTC.

The V and J genes are TRBV4-3 and TRBJ1-5, with D hard to call. V lost 0 bases and J lost 3, with 9 bases in between. CDR1 and CDR2 from the germline V gene are LGHNA and YSLEER. The CDR3 contains 15 residues. CDR3 protein: CASSQDRANNQPQHF. The CDR3, as DNA: TGCGCCAGCAGCCAAGATCGGGCAAACAATCAGCCCCAGCATTTT.

This clonotype showed up just a few times. The V call is TRBV6-6, the J call TRBJ1-5; 9 nucleotides match TRBD1. J was trimmed by 0 bases and V by 7 bases; bases with no gene match: 10. CDR3 size: 17 residues. Germline-derived CDR1 and CDR2 are MNHNY and SVGAGI (reference sequence). This CDR3 reads CASTPTGTGHSNQPQHF. In DNA, the CDR3 is TGTGCCAGCACCCCCACTGGGACAGGGCATAGCAATCAGCCCCAGCATTTT.